This T cell receptor (beta chain) appears in the sequencing data of a study of CD8 T cells in ankylosing spondylitis (dated by TCRdb to about 2017). In terms of the full investigation: T cell receptor beta repertoires were profiled in healthy donors and ankylosing spondylitis patients so that disease-linked TCR variants could be found. The full study cohort comprised 20 to 25 ankylosing spondylitis patients and approximately 100 healthy donors. Peripheral blood was sampled, and synovial fluid was also collected from ankylosing spondylitis patients. Results the study describes overall, beyond this receptor: A CD8+ phenotype was shown by the disease-linked clones, which were found at relatively low frequencies in peripheral blood. According to the report, matched synovial fluid samples from ankylosing spondylitis patients were significantly enriched for the disease-linked clones. Some of the motif variants had been reported before in the synovial fluid and blood of reactive arthritis patients, a finding that suggests common disease-initiation mechanisms. Blood from ankylosing spondylitis patients appeared to be characterized by a TCR beta motif made up of several highly homologous amino acid variants.

Cut back by 4 bases and 4 bases, the V and J ends lie 15 bases apart. From a lookup of the germline V gene, CDR1 and CDR2 are SGDLS and YYNGEE. Spanning cysteine to phenylalanine, the CDR3 consists of 15 amino acids. Only the CDR3 DNA is retained, 45 bases long and in frame from the first base. This clonotype has a count of ten or more. Its antigen is currently not known. Base qualities are not at hand, and no much larger clone is one base apart. TCRdb names Illumina HiSeq 2500 as the instrument used. Quantitative 5'-RACE with molecular barcodes was used to prepare TCR beta libraries. The paper's processing steps were these. A new computational method based on a probabilistic model of VDJ rearrangement was used to identify disease-linked TCR variants. TCRdb cleaned the public reads at Q25 with fastp, built clones with MiXCR and kept in-frame beta chains. Every entry covers one CDR3 protein and lists the most common genes and DNA from its rows. The V and J calls and clone size are TCRdb's, not the authors'. This sample holds some 140,000 distinct CDR3 sequences; 8% to 9% were observed only once. The ten largest clones capture about 7.1% of the sample.

For each ankylosing spondylitis patient, the synovial fluid sample was matched to a blood sample from that same patient. This sequence was found in a male donor with ankylosing spondylitis. The rearranged segments are TRBV9 and TRBJ1-3, with an unclear D gene assignment. Input material: synovial fluid, either unsorted or a sorted T cell fraction (not recorded which). This receptor carries the CDR3 CASSPTEGRGNTIYF. In nucleotides, the sequence is TGTGCCAGCAGCCCTACCGAGGGAAGGGGAAACACCATATATTTT.